This entry lists 30 T cell receptor beta chains sequenced from one sample in a study of blood T cell repertoires in COVID-19. The repertoire was sequenced with immunoSEQ multiplex PCR; TCRdb's copy has only in-frame clones and lacks some. Here the sample spans 87,000 or so clones, around 81% being singletons. Sequencing was performed on peripheral blood. The receptors were gathered from a woman in her 70s with acute or convalescent COVID-19.

The chain couples TRBV5-1 to TRBJ2-3; tentatively, D is TRBD2 (5 bases). Germline V gene lookup returns CDR1 SGHRS and CDR2 YFSETQ. The CDR3 contains 14 residues. Trimming shortened V by 2 bases and J by 2 bases, and 9 bases separated the two germline ends. The DNA of the CDR3 is TGCGCCAGCAGCTTTCTAGCCGCCACAGATACGCAGTATTTT. Translated: CASSFLAATDTQYF. The full variable domain, in which reference TRBV5-1 and TRBJ2-3 provide the parts outside the CDR3, is KAGVTQTPRYLIKTRGQQVTLSCSPISGHRSVSWYQQTPGQGLQFLFEYFSETQRNKGNFPGRFSGRQFSNSRSEMNVSTLELGDSALYLCASSFLAATDTQYFGPGTRLTVL.

This clone was picked up a small number of times. The chain joins TRBV28 to TRBJ1-2; the match to TRBD1 covers 11 bases. Germline values: CDR1 MDHEN, CDR2 SYDVKM. This CDR3 is built from 12 residues. Germline trimming cut 7 bases from V and 7 bases from J; bases unmatched to any gene: 2. For the CDR3, the DNA is TGTGCCAGCACCGGGACAGGGGGTGGCTACACCTTC. Protein product: CASTGTGGGYTF.

The rearrangement joins TRBV6-5 to TRBJ1-1, with 7 bases fitting TRBD1. Unmatched junction bases numbered 2, after V lost 7 bases and J lost 0 bases. This CDR3 is 13 amino acids long. The germline V gene encodes CDR1 MNHEY and CDR2 SVGAGI. The CDR3 is CASTQGVNTEAFF. The CDR3 DNA is TGTGCCAGCACCCAGGGGGTGAACACTGAAGCTTTCTTT.

The V call is TRBV5-4, the J call TRBJ2-1; 7 positions match TRBD2. The junction had 15 bases not matched to a gene; V was cut back by 7 bases and J by 8 bases. Per the germline V gene, CDR1 is SGHNT and CDR2 is YYREEE (reference sequence). The CDR3 sequence is 15 residues long. The CDR3 sequence is CASFAPERGKDEQFF. The CDR3 DNA sequence: TGTGCCAGCTTCGCCCCCGAGCGGGGAAAGGATGAGCAGTTCTTC.

V usage is TRBV5-5 and J usage is TRBJ1-3; D not certain. Trimming removed 2 bases at V and 16 bases at J, with 13 bases between. The CDR3 consists of 11 residues. The V gene's germline CDR1 is SGHKS and CDR2 YYEKEE (reference sequence). The CDR3 sequence: CASSFEATLYF. CDR3 DNA sequence: TGTGCCAGCAGCTTCGAAGCTACCCTCTATTTT.

The V gene is TRBV28, the J gene TRBJ2-7, with D perhaps TRBD2 (6 bases). This CDR3 is 13 amino acids long. Trimming shortened V by 2 bases and J by 7 bases, and 12 bases separated the two germline ends. CDR1 and CDR2 (germline): MDHEN, SYDVKM. The CDR3, as DNA: TGTGCCAGCAGTTTAAACCCAGGGAGGGAGCAGTACTTC. Translating gives CASSLNPGREQYF.

In DNA, the CDR3 is TGTGCCAGCAGTGAAGTTAGCGAGGATGAGCAGTTCTTC. Translation: CASSEVSEDEQFF. This chain connects TRBV2 to TRBJ2-1; D is possibly TRBD2 (5 bases). V gave up 1 base and J gave up 8 bases, with 9 bases separating them. This CDR3 is 13 amino acids long. CDR1 is SNHLY and CDR2 is FYNNEI in the germline V gene.

The V and J genes are TRBV2 and TRBJ2-7; 7 bases map to TRBD1. The CDR3 has 15 amino acids. With 5 bases clipped from V and 2 bases from J, the junction kept 9 bases outside the gene matches. Germline V gene sequence: CDR1 SNHLY, CDR2 FYNNEI. The CDR3 loop reads CASSSDRQGPYEQYF. In DNA form, the CDR3 reads TGTGCCAGCAGTTCGGACCGACAGGGCCCCTACGAGCAGTACTTC.

V is TRBV28 and J is TRBJ1-6, with D possibly TRBD1 on 6 matching bases. The length of the CDR3 is 15 residues. The V end was cut by 5 bases, the J end by 10 bases, with 18 bases between. In germline, CDR1 is MDHEN, CDR2 SYDVKM. CDR3 region: CASSPLRTAESPLHF. CDR3 nucleotides: TGTGCCAGCAGTCCACTTCGGACAGCTGAATCACCCCTCCACTTT.

The chain couples TRBV5-1 to TRBJ2-7; 7 bases are a match to TRBD1. The CDR3 contains 13 residues. J was trimmed by 2 bases and V by 3 bases; bases with no gene match: 2. Germline V CDR1 and CDR2: SGHRS, YFSETQ. CDR3 bases: TGCGCCAGCAGCTCGGGACAGACCTACGAGCAGTACTTC. Translated, it gives CASSSGQTYEQYF.

V and J are TRBV30 and TRBJ2-5; 8 bases map to TRBD1. After removal of 5 bases from V and 5 bases from J, the junction contained 4 bases not matched to a gene. The CDR3 covers 12 residues. Germline CDR1 is GTSNPN and CDR2 is SVGIG (reference sequence). CDR3 nucleotide sequence: TGTGCCTGGGCGGGACAGGTCGAGACCCAGTACTTC. Amino acids: CAWAGQVETQYF. The full variable domain, completed using reference TRBV30 and TRBJ2-5, is SQTIHQWPATLVQPVGSPLSLECTVEGTSNPNLYWYRQAAGRGLQLLFYSVGIGQISSEVPQNLSASRPQDRQFILSSKKLLLSDSGFYLCAWAGQVETQYFGPGTRLLVL.

This clone was detected only once. The chain links TRBV12-5 to TRBJ2-5; TRBD2 might be the D (6 bases). The V gene lost 6 bases and the J gene lost 7 bases, with 15 bases spanning the gap. The CDR3 is 13 amino acids. Per germline, CDR1 LGHNT and CDR2 FRNRAP. The CDR3 sequence is CASGVGTSRTQYF. CDR3 coding DNA: TGTGCTAGTGGCGTAGGGACTTCAAGGACCCAGTACTTC. The entire variable domain, with the rest obtained from reference TRBV12-5 and TRBJ2-5, is as follows: DARVTQTPRHKVTEMGQEVTMRCQPILGHNTVFWYRQTMMQGLELLAYFRNRAPLDDSGMPKDRFSAEMPDATLATLKIQPSEPRDSAVYFCASGVGTSRTQYFGPGTRLLVL.

V usage is TRBV5-1 and J usage is TRBJ1-3; D perhaps matches TRBD1 (5 bases). Trimming stripped 0 bases from V and 4 bases from J, with 20 bases between. Per germline, CDR1 SGHRS and CDR2 YFSETQ. This CDR3 spans 18 amino acids. The CDR3 here is CASSLDVAGRGGGNTIYF. The DNA for the CDR3 is TGCGCCAGCAGCTTGGACGTAGCCGGTAGGGGAGGAGGAAACACCATATATTTT.

The rearrangement links TRBV19 to TRBJ1-2, with D unclear. V was shortened by 4 bases and J by 2 bases, with 8 bases between the two germline ends. Germline V lookup: CDR1 LNHDA, CDR2 SQIVND (reference sequence). The CDR3 is 13 amino acids. The CDR3 nucleotides read TGTGCCAGTAGTAGGGAGAACAACTATGGCTACACCTTC. Residues: CASSRENNYGYTF.

The rearrangement uses TRBV7-9 and TRBJ1-6, with a possible D match to TRBD1 (6 bases). This CDR3 is built from 18 residues. CDR1 and CDR2 from the germline V gene are SEHNR and FQNEAQ (reference sequence). V lost 7 bases and J 0 bases, leaving 19 bases between the germline ends. DNA for the CDR3: TGTGCCAGCAACACAGGGTTTACTAGGAGCTCCTATAATTCACCCCTCCACTTT. It translates to CASNTGFTRSSYNSPLHF.

CDR3 sequence reads: CASSYTGQGTQETQYF. The CDR3 nucleotides are TGCGCCAGCAGCTACACGGGACAGGGTACCCAAGAGACCCAGTACTTC. This chain uses TRBV5-1 with TRBJ2-5; 9 bases line up with TRBD1. Germline V CDR1 and CDR2: SGHRS, YFSETQ. V gave up 3 bases and J gave up 1 base; unmatched junction bases: 7. The length of the CDR3 is 16 residues.

This clone was seen a handful of times. The chain joins TRBV9 to TRBJ1-4; D remains ambiguous. The V gene lost 4 bases and the J gene lost 3 bases, with 16 bases spanning the gap. The V gene's germline CDR1 is SGDLS and CDR2 YYNGEE. The CDR3 totals 16 residues. Here the CDR3 reads CASSPKIRQSNEKLFF. Here the CDR3 DNA reads TGTGCCAGCAGCCCGAAGATTCGACAATCTAATGAAAAACTGTTTTTT.

The chain links TRBV25-1 to TRBJ1-1; TRBD1 is a possible D gene (6 bases). The germline V gene has CDR1 MGHDK and CDR2 SYGVNS. The ends were cut back, 4 bases at V and 10 bases at J, with 10 bases in the middle. CDR3 length: 11 residues. Written as DNA, the CDR3 is TGTGCCAGCAGTGCATTCAGGGGAGCTTTCTTT. It encodes CASSAFRGAFF.

CDR3 in amino acids: CASSPSYRGNTEAFF. For the CDR3, the DNA is TGCGCCAGCAGCCCCTCCTACAGGGGGAACACTGAAGCTTTCTTT. The rearrangement uses TRBV4-1 and TRBJ1-1; 7 nucleotides align to TRBD1. Germline V lookup: CDR1 MGHRA, CDR2 YSYEKL. Unmatched junction bases numbered 6, after V lost 4 bases and J lost 1 base. This CDR3 is 15 amino acids long.

This clone came up once. V usage is TRBV24-1 and J usage is TRBJ2-1, with TRBD1 matching over 7 bases. CDR1 KGHDR and CDR2 SFDVKD come from the germline V gene. Trimming at V came to 0 bases and at J to 5 bases, leaving 9 bases not matched to a gene. This CDR3 contains 17 residues. CDR3 protein: CATSDLGGRGRDNEQFF. The CDR3 coding sequence is TGTGCCACCAGTGATTTGGGTGGAAGGGGGCGGGACAATGAGCAGTTCTTC.

This clone was detected only a few times. The gene calls are TRBV27 and TRBJ1-5, with TRBD1 identical over 9 bases. The germline gives CDR1 MNHEY, CDR2 SMNVEV (reference sequence). The V and J ends lost 2 bases and 5 bases, in that order; junction bases with no gene match: 13. CDR3 size: 18 residues. CDR3 bases: TGTGCCAGCAGTTTACAGGGCGGGACAGGGTCGCTTGATCAGCCCCAGCATTTT. The encoded protein is CASSLQGGTGSLDQPQHF.

V usage is TRBV6-5 and J usage is TRBJ2-7; the match to TRBD2 covers 7 bases. Germline V gene data show CDR1 as MNHEY and CDR2 as SVGAGI. The CDR3 consists of 13 residues. Trimming removed 8 bases from V and 2 bases from J; junction bases left unmatched: 6. The CDR3: CASGGERTYEQYF. CDR3 DNA: TGTGCCAGCGGGGGGGAGCGGACCTACGAGCAGTACTTC.

The V call is TRBV11-3, the J call TRBJ1-1; possible D gene TRBD1, 6 bases. This CDR3 region has 14 residues. V was clipped by 5 bases and J by 4 bases, with 14 bases between them. In germline, CDR1 is SGHNT, CDR2 YENEEA. Here the CDR3 DNA reads TGTGCCAGCAGCATAGGACAGTCCAGCACTGAAGCTTTCTTT. Translation: CASSIGQSSTEAFF.

This rearrangement joins TRBV7-6 to TRBJ1-3; maybe TRBD1 (5 bases). The CDR3 is 15 residues long. Germline V lookup: CDR1 SGHVS, CDR2 FNYEAQ. Trimming took 4 bases from V and 7 from J, leaving 17 bases between them. The chain's CDR3 is CASSSSTAGGNTIYF. The CDR3 coding sequence is TGTGCCAGCAGCTCCTCGACTGCCGGGGGTAACACCATATATTTT.

Comment on this clone: At the DNA level, this CDR3 is encoded by other sequences in the same sample as well. This chain uses TRBV7-9 with TRBJ1-2; tentative D call: TRBD1 (5 bases). Germline V gene lookup returns CDR1 SEHNR and CDR2 FQNEAQ (reference sequence). V dropped 1 base and J dropped 6 bases, with 6 bases sitting between them. This CDR3 has 12 residues. The CDR3 sequence is CASSLGRDGYTF. The CDR3 nucleotides are TGTGCCAGCAGCTTAGGCAGGGATGGCTACACCTTC.

The chain employs TRBV28 and TRBJ1-1, with D hard to call. Trimming left V 6 bases short and J 4 bases short, with 9 bases between. This CDR3 is 12 amino acids long. The germline V gene encodes CDR1 MDHEN and CDR2 SYDVKM. In DNA, the CDR3 is TGTGCCAGCAGCTATGTCCTCACTGAAGCTTTCTTT. Amino acid sequence: CASSYVLTEAFF.

The rearrangement uses TRBV12-5 and TRBJ1-6, with 8 bases matching TRBD1. Trimming at V came to 7 bases and at J to 9 bases, leaving 8 bases not matched to a gene. This CDR3 is built from 14 residues. Germline CDR1 is LGHNT and CDR2 is FRNRAP. CDR3 DNA: TGTGCTAGTGCGGTGGACAGGGACTCTTCACCCCTCCACTTT. Translation gives CASAVDRDSSPLHF. Full variable domain (missing parts from reference TRBV12-5 and TRBJ1-6): DARVTQTPRHKVTEMGQEVTMRCQPILGHNTVFWYRQTMMQGLELLAYFRNRAPLDDSGMPKDRFSAEMPDATLATLKIQPSEPRDSAVYFCASAVDRDSSPLHFGNGTRLTVT.

This clone was found once. The chain is built from TRBV6-5 and TRBJ2-7; D may be TRBD1 (6 bases). Trimming shortened V by 10 bases and J by 7 bases, and 26 bases separated the two germline ends. Looked up from germline, CDR1 is MNHEY and CDR2 is SVGAGI. This CDR3 contains 15 residues. CDR3 DNA: TGTGCCACCGGAGCACAGGGCTTACTCCCGGCAGAGCAGTACTTC. Its protein is CATGAQGLLPAEQYF.

This clone appeared a single time. This chain uses TRBV6-1 with TRBJ1-2, with no clear D. Trimming removed 2 bases at V and 4 bases at J, with 5 bases between. The CDR3 has 12 residues. Germline V gene data show CDR1 as MNHNS and CDR2 as SASEGT. The DNA for the CDR3 is TGTGCCAGCAGTGAAATGAGCTATGGCTACACCTTC. It specifies CASSEMSYGYTF.

CDR3 amino acids: CASSIEEQPQHF. CDR3 sequence (DNA): TGTGCCAGTAGTATTGAGGAGCAGCCCCAGCATTTT. The chain couples TRBV19 to TRBJ1-5; no reliable D call. Between the trimmed V and J ends, which lost 3 bases and 7 bases, there was a span of 7 bases. CDR1 LNHDA and CDR2 SQIVND come from the germline V gene (reference sequence). CDR3 length: 12 amino acids.